What follows are 32 T cell receptor beta chains derived from one specimen sequenced in a study of human thymus T cells. The thymus was resected at corrective cardiac surgery. Using immunoSEQ multiplex PCR, the repertoire was profiled, and TCRdb retains in-frame clones only, with some absent. The top ten clones hold around 0.034% of a sample with tens of thousands of clones, around 95% of them seen once. Sequenced: thymus tissue. The receptors were gathered from a girl in the first two years of life with a congenital heart defect but otherwise immunologically healthy.

In DNA form, the CDR3 reads TGTGCCAGCAGTGCCCCCTCGGGGAGGGAGATAATCTACGAGCAGTACTTC. It is translated as CASSAPSGREIIYEQYF. The rearrangement links TRBV25-1 to TRBJ2-7; 7 bases are a match to TRBD2. Germline CDR1 reads MGHDK; CDR2 reads SYGVNS. J lost 3 bases, V lost 4 bases, and 15 bases had no gene match. The CDR3 sequence is 17 residues long.

The chain employs TRBV6-6 and TRBJ1-1; D call uncertain. Germline V gene data show CDR1 as MNHNY and CDR2 as SVGAGI (reference sequence). The CDR3 loop spans 14 amino acids. Between the trimmed V and J ends, which lost 6 bases and 6 bases, there was a span of 17 bases. Here the CDR3 DNA reads TGTGCCAGCAGCAAAAGGGTAGAAGTCCCTGAAGCTTTCTTT. Amino acid sequence: CASSKRVEVPEAFF.

The genes are TRBV7-2 and TRBJ2-1; the match to TRBD2 covers 9 bases. CDR1 is SGHTA and CDR2 is FQGNSA in the germline V gene. The ends lost 7 bases at V and 0 bases at J; junction bases unmatched: 10. The CDR3 is made up of 17 amino acids. The DNA for the CDR3 is TGTGCCAGCACCACTATAGCGGGAGAAGGCTCCTACAATGAGCAGTTCTTC. It is translated as CASTTIAGEGSYNEQFF. Full variable domain (missing parts from reference TRBV7-2 and TRBJ2-1): GAGVSQSPSNKVTEKGKDVELRCDPISGHTALYWYRQSLGQGLEFLIYFQGNSAPDKSGLPSDRFSAERTGGSVSTLTIQRTQQEDSAVYLCASTTIAGEGSYNEQFFGPGTRLTVL.

CDR3 nucleotides: TGCGCCAGCAGCCAAGGGACTAGCGGGCGGTCCTACGAGCAGTACTTC. Protein product: CASSQGTSGRSYEQYF. The chain couples TRBV4-3 to TRBJ2-7, with TRBD2 identical over 11 bases. CDR1 is LGHNA, CDR2 YSLEER, per germline. CDR3 length equals 16 residues. After removal of 1 base from V and 1 base from J, the junction contained 3 bases not matched to a gene.

The chain joins TRBV4-2 to TRBJ2-1; TRBD1 aligns across 8 bases. CDR3 length: 15 residues. Per germline, CDR1 LGHNA and CDR2 YNFKEQ. Trimming took 5 bases from V and 8 from J; bases not matched to a gene: 11. The CDR3 spells CASSEGQGEVYEQFF. DNA of the CDR3: TGTGCCAGCAGCGAAGGACAGGGTGAAGTATATGAGCAGTTCTTC.

V usage is TRBV4-2 and J usage is TRBJ1-2, with 9 bases aligning to TRBD1. The germline V gene encodes CDR1 LGHNA and CDR2 YNFKEQ. V was pared by 4 bases and J by 8 bases, with 11 bases of the junction left unmatched. CDR3 length: 15 amino acids. CDR3 bases: TGTGCCAGCAGCCCTGGGGACAGGGAACGGCGGGGCTACACCTTC. Protein product: CASSPGDRERRGYTF.

This chain uses TRBV5-1 with TRBJ2-1, with D hard to call. V was trimmed by 4 bases and J by 8 bases, leaving 13 bases between them. The CDR3 has 13 amino acids. The germline V gene has CDR1 SGHRS and CDR2 YFSETQ. The CDR3, as DNA: TGCGCCAGCAGCCTTCGGGCACGGGATGAGCAGTTCTTC. Residues: CASSLRARDEQFF.

This chain links TRBV28 with TRBJ2-3; weak D call: TRBD1 (5 bases). The V gene lost 6 bases and the J gene lost 4 bases, with 8 bases spanning the gap. The CDR3 extends over 12 amino acids. Germline V gives CDR1 MDHEN, CDR2 SYDVKM. The CDR3 DNA reads as TGTGCCAGCAGAGGACACGCAGATACGCAGTATTTT. Translation gives CASRGHADTQYF. Using reference TRBV28 and TRBJ2-3 for the parts outside the CDR3, the full variable domain is DVKVTQSSRYLVKRTGEKVFLECVQDMDHENMFWYRQDPGLGLRLIYFSYDVKMKEKGDIPEGYSVSREKKERFSLILESASTNQTSMYLCASRGHADTQYFGPGTRLTVL.

V and J are TRBV6-4 and TRBJ2-2; either TRBD1 or TRBD2 may supply D (5 bases each). Deletions cut 10 bases from V and 4 bases from J, with 13 bases between. There are 13 residues in the CDR3. The V gene's germline CDR1 is MRHNA and CDR2 SNTAGT. Here the CDR3 reads CATAEGPTGELFF. For the CDR3, the DNA is TGTGCCACCGCAGAGGGGCCCACCGGGGAGCTGTTTTTT.

The V gene is TRBV10-3, the J gene TRBJ1-1; 8 bases match TRBD1. The CDR3 is made up of 17 amino acids. Germline lookup yields CDR1 ENHRY and CDR2 SYGVKD. The trim removed 7 bases at V and 2 bases at J, leaving 15 bases unmatched. CDR3 sequence (DNA): TGTGCCATCACCGAGCACAGGGGGTTTGGACGAAACACTGAAGCTTTCTTT. This sequence encodes CAITEHRGFGRNTEAFF.

This chain uses TRBV4-2 with TRBJ2-6; unclear D gene. Per the germline V gene, CDR1 is LGHNA and CDR2 is YNFKEQ. The CDR3 extends over 14 amino acids. Between the trimmed V and J ends, which lost 1 base and 8 bases, there was a span of 9 bases. For the CDR3, the DNA is TGTGCCAGCAGCCAAGGGTCAGTTACCAACGTCCTGACTTTC. Translated, it gives CASSQGSVTNVLTF.

The chain uses TRBV5-8 and TRBJ1-2; TRBD1 matches 10 bases. Germline V gene data show CDR1 as SGHTS and CDR2 as YDEGEE. The CDR3 is 15 residues long. The V segment lost 4 bases and the J segment 1 base; nucleotides outside the gene matches: 4. The CDR3, as DNA: TGTGCCAGCAGCCTTCGGGACAGGGGTAACTATGGCTACACCTTC. Translation gives CASSLRDRGNYGYTF.

V usage is TRBV6-1 and J usage is TRBJ2-7; D is possibly TRBD2 (5 bases). Trimming shortened V by 8 bases and J by 0 bases, and 11 bases separated the two germline ends. CDR1 is MNHNS and CDR2 is SASEGT in the germline V gene. CDR3 length equals 13 residues. CDR3 amino acids: CASWVAYSYEQYF. Written as DNA, the CDR3 is TGTGCCAGCTGGGTAGCGTACTCCTACGAGCAGTACTTC.

This clone was seen just once. This chain uses TRBV7-9 with TRBJ1-5; maybe TRBD1 (6 bases). V shed 6 bases and J shed 0 bases, with 15 bases lying between them. Germline V lookup: CDR1 SEHNR, CDR2 FQNEAQ (reference sequence). The CDR3 has 16 amino acids. The CDR3 is CASSFRQVFSNQPQHF. CDR3 nucleotides: TGTGCCAGCAGTTTTAGACAGGTTTTTAGCAATCAGCCCCAGCATTTT.

The chain is built from TRBV7-4 and TRBJ1-1; maybe TRBD1 (5 bases). The V and J ends lost 5 bases and 11 bases respectively, with 15 bases between them. The CDR3 has 12 residues. The V gene's germline CDR1 is SGHVT and CDR2 SQSDAQ. CDR3 protein: CASSPRDPIAFF. CDR3 coding DNA: TGTGCCAGCAGCCCCAGGGACCCTATCGCTTTCTTT.

The CDR3 sequence is CASRPSPDIEQYF. CDR3 DNA sequence: TGTGCCAGCAGACCCTCCCCCGATATTGAGCAGTACTTC. The V and J genes are TRBV7-3 and TRBJ2-7; unclear D gene. The CDR3 contains 13 residues. V was clipped by 6 bases and J by 7 bases, with 16 bases between them. The germline V gene encodes CDR1 SGHTA and CDR2 FQGTGA.

The rearrangement uses TRBV10-1 and TRBJ2-7, with D possibly matching TRBD1 (8 bases). The CDR3 contains 18 residues. Trimming pared 3 bases from V and 5 bases from J, leaving 26 bases between. CDR1 and CDR2 from the germline V gene are WNHNN and SYGVQD (reference sequence). The CDR3 is CASSEPRGLAGDIHEQYF. The CDR3 DNA reads TGCGCCAGCAGTGAACCCAGGGGGCTTGCGGGAGATATACACGAGCAGTACTTC.

The rearrangement uses TRBV11-2 and TRBJ1-1; unclear D gene. Germline V CDR1 and CDR2: SGHAT, FQNNGV. This CDR3 comprises 12 residues. The ends were cut back, 5 bases at V and 3 bases at J, with 7 bases in the middle. CDR3 protein: CASSLGHTEAFF. CDR3 DNA: TGTGCCAGCAGCCTAGGACACACTGAAGCTTTCTTT.

The rearrangement joins TRBV4-2 to TRBJ2-1, with D perhaps matching TRBD2 (6 bases). Germline CDR1 is LGHNA and CDR2 is YNFKEQ. V lost 4 bases and J lost 2, with 18 bases in between. There are 17 residues in the CDR3. As DNA, the CDR3 is TGTGCCAGCAGCCCCCGTGTGAGTAAGCGGGCCTACAATGAGCAGTTCTTC. Its protein is CASSPRVSKRAYNEQFF.

CDR3 nucleotide sequence: TGTGCCAGTAGTAGCACAGGCCAAGAGACCCAGTACTTC. It encodes CASSSTGQETQYF. This chain connects TRBV19 to TRBJ2-5; maybe TRBD1 (5 bases). The V and J ends lost 4 bases and 1 base respectively, with 7 bases between them. CDR1 LNHDA and CDR2 SQIVND come from the germline V gene (reference sequence). CDR3 size: 13 residues.

V usage is TRBV15 and J usage is TRBJ2-2; D is perhaps TRBD2 (6 bases). CDR1 and CDR2 from the germline V gene are LNHNV and YYDKDF (reference sequence). V was clipped by 6 bases and J by 0 bases, with 20 bases between them. The CDR3 is 18 amino acids. The CDR3 DNA is TGTGCCACCAGTCCTAATGGTTTTGGGACTCCGAACACCGGGGAGCTGTTTTTT. This encodes CATSPNGFGTPNTGELFF.

The chain links TRBV4-1 to TRBJ2-1; TRBD1 matches 7 bases. J gave up 2 bases and V 3 bases, and 19 bases lay outside the gene matches. This CDR3 has 20 amino acids. In germline, CDR1 is MGHRA, CDR2 YSYEKL. The CDR3 DNA is TGCGCCAGCAGCCACCCAGACACGGGACAGTCTCCAACAACCTACAATGAGCAGTTCTTC. It specifies CASSHPDTGQSPTTYNEQFF.

The V gene is TRBV11-2, the J gene TRBJ2-1; the D gene is possibly TRBD1 (6 bases). Trimming shortened V by 1 base and J by 0 bases, and 16 bases separated the two germline ends. Looked up from germline, CDR1 is SGHAT and CDR2 is FQNNGV. CDR3 size: 18 residues. The CDR3 spells CASSLGGPGVSSYNEQFF. The DNA of the CDR3 is TGTGCCAGCAGCTTAGGAGGACCAGGGGTGAGCTCCTACAATGAGCAGTTCTTC.

This chain links TRBV5-4 with TRBJ2-1; 13 bases are a match to TRBD2. This CDR3 is 18 amino acids long. V lost 3 bases to trimming and J lost 6 bases; unmatched junction nucleotides: 12. Germline V gives CDR1 SGHNT, CDR2 YYREEE (reference sequence). CDR3: CASSSGLAGWSVSNEQFF. The CDR3 DNA is TGTGCCAGCAGCTCGGGACTAGCGGGATGGAGTGTTAGCAATGAGCAGTTCTTC.

This clone was seen more than once but under ten times. The chain joins TRBV7-2 to TRBJ2-6; TRBD1 matches at 7 bases. V lost 6 bases to trimming and J lost 8 bases; unmatched junction nucleotides: 10. This CDR3 comprises 15 residues. From germline, CDR1 is SGHTA and CDR2 FQGNSA. The chain's CDR3 is CASRGQTLGSNVLTF. The CDR3 coding sequence is TGTGCCAGCAGGGGACAGACTCTGGGCTCCAACGTCCTGACTTTC.

The chain combines TRBV28 with TRBJ1-5; no definite D call. Per germline, CDR1 MDHEN and CDR2 SYDVKM. The V end lost 6 bases, the J end lost 0 bases, and 12 bases lay between the germline ends. The CDR3 totals 15 residues. CDR3 protein: CASRLINYSNQPQHF. CDR3 nucleotides: TGTGCCAGCAGGTTAATAAATTATAGCAATCAGCCCCAGCATTTT.

CDR3 nucleotide sequence: TGCAGCGTTGAACAGGACAGGGGACGGAACACCATATATTTT. Its translation: CSVEQDRGRNTIYF. V gene TRBV29-1 combines with J gene TRBJ1-3, with TRBD1 matching 9 bases. Germline-derived CDR1 and CDR2 are SQVTM and ANQGSEA. After removal of 2 bases from V and 7 bases from J, the junction contained 6 bases not matched to a gene. The CDR3 is 14 residues long.

This chain uses TRBV10-2 with TRBJ2-1, with 8 bases aligning to TRBD1. Germline V gives CDR1 WSHSY, CDR2 SAAADI. V shed 7 bases and J 8 bases; nucleotides not matched to a gene: 7. The CDR3 contains 13 residues. CDR3: CASNRGEDYEQFF. In DNA form, the CDR3 reads TGCGCCAGCAACAGGGGGGAAGACTATGAGCAGTTCTTC.

V usage is TRBV5-4 and J usage is TRBJ1-1; D is unresolved. Germline V CDR1 and CDR2: SGHNT, YYREEE (reference sequence). Trimming took off 1 base at V and 1 base at J, with 5 bases between the two ends. This CDR3 is built from 13 residues. CDR3 loop: CASSLQTNTEAFF. The CDR3 coding sequence is TGTGCCAGCAGCTTGCAGACGAACACTGAAGCTTTCTTT. The full variable domain, completed using reference TRBV5-4 and TRBJ1-1, is ETGVTQSPTHLIKTRGQQVTLRCSSQSGHNTVSWYQQALGQGPQFIFQYYREEENGRGNFPPRFSGLQFPNYSSELNVNALELDDSALYLCASSLQTNTEAFFGQGTRLTVV.

The chain joins TRBV9 to TRBJ2-7; a weak D match, TRBD1 (6 bases). Germline V gene sequence: CDR1 SGDLS, CDR2 YYNGEE. The germline V and J ends were trimmed by 3 bases and 3 bases, with 16 bases remaining between them. The CDR3 consists of 15 residues. The CDR3 nucleotides read TGTGCCAGCAGCGCCCAGGGGAATTGGGACTACGAGCAGTACTTC. Protein: CASSAQGNWDYEQYF.

The chain employs TRBV7-9 and TRBJ2-1, with 7 bases aligning to TRBD2. From germline, CDR1 is SEHNR and CDR2 FQNEAQ (reference sequence). The trim removed 6 bases at V and 5 bases at J, leaving 7 bases unmatched. The CDR3 is 14 residues long. CDR3 DNA: TGTGCCAGCAGTGTGACTAGCCTGGACAATGAGCAGTTCTTC. Translating gives CASSVTSLDNEQFF.

This clone showed up just once. The chain combines TRBV4-3 with TRBJ2-7, with 8 bases aligning to TRBD1. Trimming cost V 11 bases and J 11 bases; bases outside gene matches: 5. Per germline, CDR1 LGHNA and CDR2 YSLEER. This CDR3 has 9 amino acids. The CDR3 reads CAAPGQEYF. DNA of the CDR3: TGCGCCGCACCGGGACAGGAGTACTTC.